The T cell receptor beta chain described here comes from a study of CD8 T cells in ankylosing spondylitis. In TCRdb, the 5' RACE reads were re-called with MiXCR into one record per CDR3 protein. Of 150,000 to 200,000 distinct CDR3 sequences detected, roughly 11% appear once; the ten largest clones hold approximately 32%. In its sample, this clonotype was seen many times. The V segment lost 1 base and the J segment 4 bases; nucleotides outside the gene matches: 2. In germline, CDR1 is LGHDT, CDR2 YNNKEL (reference sequence). The CDR3 extends over 14 amino acids. The sample was blood, either unsorted or a sorted T cell fraction (not recorded which). The chain has TRBV3-1 and TRBJ2-7; the match to TRBD1 covers 9 bases. This TCR came from a male donor with ankylosing spondylitis or in good health (not recorded which). CDR3 amino acids: CASSQATGGYEQYF. DNA for the CDR3: TGTGCCAGCAGCCAAGCGACAGGGGGATACGAGCAGTACTTC.